The sequence of this T cell receptor beta chain was determined in a study of response to subunit inactivated influenza vaccine. This CDR3 has 13 residues. V was cut by 5 bases and J by 0 bases, with 8 bases left in between. CDR1 and CDR2 from the germline V gene are SEHNR and FQNEAQ (reference sequence). TCRdb processed the RT-PCR reads anew with MiXCR; each CDR3 protein has one entry. The sample has approximately 500,000 distinct CDR3 sequences; less than 25% are singletons. This clonotype showed up just a few times. These data also formed part of another study, on T cells expressing NK-cell markers. That work states: Libraries used 5'RACE template switching adding universal primer site and UMIs. Investigators obtained TCR beta repertoires from sorted CD3+CD56+NKG2C+, CD3+CD56+NKG2C- and CD3+CD56-NKG2C+ T cells. The authors sequenced eight donors, of whom seven were HCMV-seropositive and one was seronegative. It is unclear if expanded NKG2C-expressing clones target HCMV antigens.

The source material was CD4+ T cells sorted from PBMCs, sampled roughly 13 days after vaccination. The chain joins TRBV7-9 to TRBJ2-7; D gene uncertain. This TCR derives from a man aged 50 to 60 who received an inactivated influenza vaccine. The CDR3 nucleotides read TGTGCCAGCAGCCCCGGGTTCTCCTACGAGCAGTACTTC. Protein product: CASSPGFSYEQYF. Complete variable domain (other parts from reference TRBV7-9 and TRBJ2-7): DTGVSQNPRHKITKRGQNVTFRCDPISEHNRLYWYRQTLGQGPEFLTYFQNEAQLEKSRLLSDRFSAERPKGSFSTLEIQRTEQGDSAMYLCASSPGFSYEQYFGPGTRLTVT.